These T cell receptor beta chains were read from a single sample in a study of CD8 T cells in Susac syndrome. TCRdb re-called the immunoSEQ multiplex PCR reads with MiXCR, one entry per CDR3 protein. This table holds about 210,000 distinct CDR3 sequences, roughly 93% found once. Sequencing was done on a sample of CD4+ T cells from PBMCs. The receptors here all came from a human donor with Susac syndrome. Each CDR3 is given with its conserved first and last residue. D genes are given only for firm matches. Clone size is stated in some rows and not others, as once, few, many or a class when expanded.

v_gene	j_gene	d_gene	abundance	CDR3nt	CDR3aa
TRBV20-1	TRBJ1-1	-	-	TGCAGTGCTCCCCGGGGAGTGTCTGAAGCTTTCTTT	CSAPRGVSEAFF
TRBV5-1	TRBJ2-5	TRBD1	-	TGCGCCAGCAGCCCAAAGACAGGGCGGGAGACCCAGTACTTC	CASSPKTGRETQYF
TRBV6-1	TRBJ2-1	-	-	TGTGCCAGCAGTCAACGAACGCAGGGCCTTGGGTACTACAATGAGCAGTTCTTC	CASSQRTQGLGYYNEQFF
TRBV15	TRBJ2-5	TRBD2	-	TGTGCCACCAGCCTCGGGCGGGGGGAGACCCAGTACTTC	CATSLGRGETQYF
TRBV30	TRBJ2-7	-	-	TGTGCCTGGAGTAATTGGGCAGGGAACGACGAGCAGTACTTC	CAWSNWAGNDEQYF
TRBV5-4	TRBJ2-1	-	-	TGTGCCAGCACCCACCCCAGAAGGGATTCGGGTGAGCAGTTCTTC	CASTHPRRDSGEQFF
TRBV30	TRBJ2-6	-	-	TGTGCCTGGAGTGTATCCCGCTCTGGGGCCAACGTCCTGACTTTC	CAWSVSRSGANVLTF
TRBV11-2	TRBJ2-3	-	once	TGTGCCAGCAGTGACCGGGTTGCGGATACGCAGTATTTT	CASSDRVADTQYF
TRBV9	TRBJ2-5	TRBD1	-	TGTGCCAGCAGCGTCTTAGGGGGCTGGGAGACCCAGTACTTC	CASSVLGGWETQYF
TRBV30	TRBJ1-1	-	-	TGTGCCTGGAGTGTTGTTGAAGCTTTCTTT	CAWSVVEAFF
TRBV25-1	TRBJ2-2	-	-	TGTGCCAGCAGTGAATCGGGCGGGGAGCTGTTTTTT	CASSESGGELFF
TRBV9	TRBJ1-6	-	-	TGTGCCAGCAGCGGTGTTAGATCCGGGGTCAAAAATTCACCCCTCCACTTT	CASSGVRSGVKNSPLHF
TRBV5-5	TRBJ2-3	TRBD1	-	TGTGCCAGCAGCCCGATCGACAGGGATAGAGTCCGGACAGATACGCAGTATTTT	CASSPIDRDRVRTDTQYF
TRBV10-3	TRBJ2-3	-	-	TGTGCCATCAGTGAAAGCGGCCAGAGCACAGATACGCAGTATTTT	CAISESGQSTDTQYF
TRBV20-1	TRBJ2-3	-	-	TGCAGTGCTAGTCCCACAGATACGCAGTATTTT	CSASPTDTQYF
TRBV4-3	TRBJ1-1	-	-	TGCGCCAGCAGCCCCTCCGGGGGAGGGGGCACTGAAGCTTTCTTT	CASSPSGGGGTEAFF
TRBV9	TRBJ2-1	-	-	TGTGCCAGCAGCGTAGGTAGCGAGGGATTAGGTGAGCAGTTCTTC	CASSVGSEGLGEQFF
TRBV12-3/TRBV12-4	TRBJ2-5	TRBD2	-	TGTGCCAGCAGCATACTAGCGGGGGCCCTCTACTTC	CASSILAGALYF
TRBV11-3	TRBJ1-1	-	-	TGTGCCAGCAGCCGACAGATTATGAACACTGAAGCTTTCTTT	CASSRQIMNTEAFF
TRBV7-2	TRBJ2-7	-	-	TGTGCCAGCAGCTTGGGGGGCAGGGTCCCCTACGAGCAGTACTTC	CASSLGGRVPYEQYF
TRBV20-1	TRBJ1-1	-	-	TGCAGTGCTAGACCAAGTTCGGGGAACACTGAAGCTTTCTTT	CSARPSSGNTEAFF
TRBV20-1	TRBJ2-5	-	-	TGCAGTGCTAGTAGACAGTTAGGAGAGACCCAGTACTTC	CSASRQLGETQYF
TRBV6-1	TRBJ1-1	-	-	TGTGCCAGCAACCTAGGGGGGAACACTGAAGCTTTCTTT	CASNLGGNTEAFF
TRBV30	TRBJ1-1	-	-	TGTGCCTGGAGTGTTGGGAGTTTGAACACTGAAGCTTTCTTT	CAWSVGSLNTEAFF
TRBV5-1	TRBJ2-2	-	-	TGCGCCAGCAGCTTGGGCCAGGCCTGGGAGCTGTTTTTT	CASSLGQAWELFF
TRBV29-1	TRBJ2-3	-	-	TGCAGCGTCCCCCGGGACCAGGGATTTAGCACAGATACGCAGTATTTT	CSVPRDQGFSTDTQYF
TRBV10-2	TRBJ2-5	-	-	TGCGCCAGCAGTGATCCGGGACCACAAGAGACCCAGTACTTC	CASSDPGPQETQYF
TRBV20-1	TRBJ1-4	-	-	TGCAGTGCTAGAGGCTGGGCGGGTGAAAAACTGTTTTTT	CSARGWAGEKLFF
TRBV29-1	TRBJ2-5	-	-	TGCAGCGTTGCCACGCCGGGAGAGACCCAGTACTTC	CSVATPGETQYF
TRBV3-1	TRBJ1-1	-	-	TGTGCCAGCAGCCTCTGGCGGAACACTGAAGCTTTCTTT	CASSLWRNTEAFF
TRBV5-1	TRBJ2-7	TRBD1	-	TGCGCCAGCAACAGGGGGTCGGGACCCGACGAGCAGTACTTC	CASNRGSGPDEQYF
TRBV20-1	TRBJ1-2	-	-	TGCAGTGCTGGGGGCCAGGGCAACTATGGCTACACCTTC	CSAGGQGNYGYTF
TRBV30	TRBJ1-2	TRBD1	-	TGTGCCTGGAGCACAGGGGGCCATAACTATGGCTACACCTTC	CAWSTGGHNYGYTF
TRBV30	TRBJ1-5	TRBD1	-	TGTGCCTGGAGTGTACACAGGGGCGGGCAGCCCCAGCATTTT	CAWSVHRGGQPQHF
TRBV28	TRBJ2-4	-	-	TGTGCCAGCAGTTTCCCCTCCGGGGGCGGGGTTTGGGGCATTCAGTACTTC	CASSFPSGGGVWGIQYF
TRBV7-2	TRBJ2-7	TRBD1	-	TGTGCCAGCAGCTCCCCCGGGACAGGGAGCGAGCAGTACTTC	CASSSPGTGSEQYF
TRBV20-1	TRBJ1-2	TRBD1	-	TGCAGTGCTAGAAGGGACAGGGGGCGAGCTAACTATGGCTACACCTTC	CSARRDRGRANYGYTF
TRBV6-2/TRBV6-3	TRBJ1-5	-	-	TGTGCCAGCGGAAGCCAATGGGGGCTTAGTCAGCCCCAGCATTTT	CASGSQWGLSQPQHF
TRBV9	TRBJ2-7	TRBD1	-	TGTGCCAGCAGCGTAGGACAGGGGGCGGACTACGAGCAGTACTTC	CASSVGQGADYEQYF
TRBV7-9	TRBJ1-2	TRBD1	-	TGTGCCAGCAGCCGACAGGGGGTCCGCTATGGCTACACCTTC	CASSRQGVRYGYTF
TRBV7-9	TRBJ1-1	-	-	TGTGCCAGCAGCTTATGGCAGGGTGACACTGAAGCTTTCTTT	CASSLWQGDTEAFF
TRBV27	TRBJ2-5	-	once	TGTGCCAGCAGCCAACGTCCGGCAGCTTCACAAGAGACCCAGTACTTC	CASSQRPAASQETQYF
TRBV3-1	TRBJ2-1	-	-	TGTGCCAGCACCGGGCAGGGATACAATGAGCAGTTCTTC	CASTGQGYNEQFF
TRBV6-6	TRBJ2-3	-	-	TGTGCCAGCAGTAACCCCCGGGGGCAAGCTGATACGCAGTATTTT	CASSNPRGQADTQYF
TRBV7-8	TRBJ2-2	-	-	TGTGCCAGCAGCTTAGGAGGCGGACCGAACACCGGGGAGCTGTTTTTT	CASSLGGGPNTGELFF
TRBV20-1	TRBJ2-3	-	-	TGCAGTGCTAGAGAGTGGGGAAATACGCAGTATTTT	CSAREWGNTQYF